Listed below are T cell receptor beta chains from one sample, sequenced in a study of prognosis after radiotherapy for stage I lung cancer. TCRdb called the multiplex PCR reads again in MiXCR, with one record for every CDR3 protein. The sample yields 50,000 or so distinct CDR3 sequences, roughly 35% seen once. The sequences come from PBMCs, collected before or after stereotactic body radiation therapy (not recorded which). The origin of the receptors is a donor aged 50 or older with non-small cell lung cancer. Both conserved end residues are part of each CDR3. The D gene is left open where the match is weak. Expanded clones are given a class, and other clones once, few, many or no size at all.

clone_size	d_call	v_call	j_call	cdr3_nt	cdr3_aa
few	.	TRBV5-6	TRBJ1-1	TGTGCCAACAGACGTAGCAGGGTTTCTGAAGCTTTCTTT	CANRRSRVSEAFF
many	TRBD1	TRBV6-5	TRBJ2-7	TGTGCCAGCAGTTACAACCTGGACAGGGGACGCGAGCAGTACTTC	CASSYNLDRGREQYF
many	TRBD2	TRBV24-1	TRBJ2-1	TGTGCCACCAGTGATCCGCGGGCTAGCGGGAGTGTCTATGAGCAGTTCTTC	CATSDPRASGSVYEQFF
.	.	TRBV7-2	TRBJ1-1	TGTGCCAGCATCCCCGGGTTTGGGAACACTGAAGCTTTCTTT	CASIPGFGNTEAFF
many	TRBD2	TRBV20-1	TRBJ2-3	TGCAGTGCCCAAGGACTAGCCACTAGCACAGATACGCAGTATTTT	CSAQGLATSTDTQYF
many	TRBD2	TRBV5-4	TRBJ2-7	TGTGCCAGCAGCTCCCGGACTAGCGGTTCCTACGAGCAGTACTTC	CASSSRTSGSYEQYF
many	TRBD1	TRBV18	TRBJ1-2	TGTGCCAGCTCACTCAGGGACAGGGGCAGAGGCTACACCTTC	CASSLRDRGRGYTF
many	.	TRBV6-2/TRBV6-3	TRBJ1-2	TGTGCCAGCAGCAACCCCTGGGACCAGGAACTGTTC	CASSNPWDQELF
.	.	TRBV6-2/TRBV6-3	TRBJ2-1	TGTGTCAGCTCTGAGTCGAGTTCCTACAATGAGCAGTTCTTC	CVSSESSSYNEQFF
many	.	TRBV7-2	TRBJ1-3	TGTGCCAGCAGCTTGATCAGACAGGCCCACTCTGGAGACACCATATATTTT	CASSLIRQAHSGDTIYF
many	.	TRBV7-2	TRBJ2-1	TGTGCCAGCAGCTTTATTGAGTCCGTGGGGCAGTTCTTC	CASSFIESVGQFF
once	.	TRBV5-6	TRBJ1-1	TGTGCCAACAGCTTGGGTTACCAGAACACTGAAGCTTTCTTT	CANSLGYQNTEAFF
many	.	TRBV5-1	TRBJ1-1	TGCGCCAGCAGCTTGTCAGGATTCGGGAACACTGAAGCTTTCTTT	CASSLSGFGNTEAFF
many	TRBD2	TRBV5-1	TRBJ2-1	TGCGCCAGCAGCTTGGGACCGGGACTAGCGGACAATGAGCAGTTCTTC	CASSLGPGLADNEQFF
many	.	TRBV7-2	TRBJ1-3	TGTGCCAGCAGCCCGGGGGGTGTTGGATCTGGAAACACCATATATTTT	CASSPGGVGSGNTIYF
many	TRBD2	TRBV7-2	TRBJ2-1	TGTGCCAGCAGCTCCAAAGCGGGAGAGGTGAATGAGCAGTTCTTC	CASSSKAGEVNEQFF
.	.	TRBV5-4	TRBJ2-7	TGTGCCAGCAGCCCCAAGGGGCCGACCTACGAGCAGTACTTC	CASSPKGPTYEQYF
many	.	TRBV7-2	TRBJ2-6	TGTGCCAGCAGCTTAGCGATACTCTCTGGGGCCAACGTCCTGACTTTC	CASSLAILSGANVLTF
many	TRBD1	TRBV27	TRBJ2-1	TGTGCCAGCAGCCCGGGACAGAACTTCTATGAGCAGTTCTTC	CASSPGQNFYEQFF
many	.	TRBV18	TRBJ2-7	TGTGCCAGCTCACCACGACTCGACGAGCAGTACTTC	CASSPRLDEQYF
.	TRBD2	TRBV5-1	TRBJ2-7	TGCGCCAGCGCCCCGGGGGGGGACGCCTACGAGCAGTACTTC	CASAPGGDAYEQYF
many	.	TRBV5-4	TRBJ1-6	TGTGCCAGCAACTCCTATAATTCACCCCTCCACTTT	CASNSYNSPLHF
many	TRBD2	TRBV7-2	TRBJ2-1	TGTGCCAGCAGCTCCGAGCGGGATGATGAGCAGTTCTTC	CASSSERDDEQFF
.	.	TRBV6-1	TRBJ2-2	TGTGCCAGCAGTGGCCTGACTAGTAACACCGGGGAGCTGTTTTTT	CASSGLTSNTGELFF
.	TRBD2	TRBV6-5	TRBJ2-7	TGTGCCAGCAGTTACGGACTAGTCGTCTACGAGCAGTACTTC	CASSYGLVVYEQYF
many	.	TRBV5-1	TRBJ2-5	TGCGCCAGCAGCTTGGTGTCGTTACAAGAGACCCAGTACTTC	CASSLVSLQETQYF
few	.	TRBV5-6	TRBJ1-1	TGTGCCAGCACCTCTGGGTCGGGGGTGAACACTGAAGCTTTCTTT	CASTSGSGVNTEAFF
once	.	TRBV12-5	TRBJ1-2	TGTGCTAGTGGTTTGGTACCTTCTCTTATTACCGGGACCCGAGAGTACTATGGCTACACCTTC	CASGLVPSLITGTREYYGYTF
many	TRBD2	TRBV7-9	TRBJ2-3	TGTGCCAGCACCCCGGGGGGACTGTACACAGATACGCAGTATTTT	CASTPGGLYTDTQYF
many	.	TRBV12-3/TRBV12-4	TRBJ1-1	TGTGCCAGCAGTGTAGGGGGGAGCACTGAAGCTTTCTTT	CASSVGGSTEAFF
many	.	TRBV19	TRBJ1-5	TGTGCCAGTAGTATATCCCCAGGGGTCGGGCCCCAGCATTTT	CASSISPGVGPQHF
many	TRBD2	TRBV20-1	TRBJ2-3	TGCAGTGCTGTGGGGGTGGTAGCGGGACTCGCAGATACGCAGTATTTT	CSAVGVVAGLADTQYF
many	TRBD1	TRBV6-1	TRBJ2-7	TGTGCCAGCAGTCCCCCGACAGGGACCCCCAACGAGCAGTACTTC	CASSPPTGTPNEQYF
many	TRBD1	TRBV28	TRBJ2-2	TGTGCCAGCAGTCCAGGGGGCTTGTTTACCGGGGAGCTGTTTTTT	CASSPGGLFTGELFF
.	TRBD2	TRBV7-2	TRBJ2-1	TGTGCCAGCAGCACCACCGGGACTAGTGGGAGAAGTGAGCAGTTCTTC	CASSTTGTSGRSEQFF
many	TRBD1	TRBV14	TRBJ1-2	TGTGCCAGCAGTCCCCTTAGGGGGCTCGCCGAGCTTGATGGCTACACCTTC	CASSPLRGLAELDGYTF
.	.	TRBV12-3/TRBV12-4	TRBJ2-1	TGTGCCAGCATCCTACATGGTTCACACAATGAGCAGTTCTTC	CASILHGSHNEQFF
many	.	TRBV20-1	TRBJ1-2	TGCAGTGCTAGTGCAGGACAGAGCTATGGCTACACCTTC	CSASAGQSYGYTF
many	.	TRBV7-2	TRBJ2-7	TGTGCCAGCAGCGCGACAGCATACGAGCAGTACTTC	CASSATAYEQYF
.	TRBD1	TRBV5-1	TRBJ1-5	TGCGCCAGCAGTCCCGGTACAGGGGTCAATCAGCCCCAGCATTTT	CASSPGTGVNQPQHF
many	TRBD1	TRBV6-1	TRBJ1-2	TGTGCCAGCAGTGTGACAGGGGGCAGCTACACCTTC	CASSVTGGSYTF
many	.	TRBV18	TRBJ2-7	TGTGCCAGCTCACCAGGGAACAGAAGGGACGAGCAGTACTTC	CASSPGNRRDEQYF
many	.	TRBV2	TRBJ2-1	TGTGCCAGCAGTGAGGTTGAGCAGTTCTTC	CASSEVEQFF
many	.	TRBV15	TRBJ2-5	TGTGCCACCAGCTCCGATATAACAGGGCCAGAGACCCAGTACTTC	CATSSDITGPETQYF
few	TRBD2	TRBV20-1	TRBJ2-3	TGCAGTGCTCACGCGGGACTAGCGGGCGATTGGGATACGCAGTATTTT	CSAHAGLAGDWDTQYF
many	TRBD2	TRBV20-1	TRBJ2-3	TGCAGTGCCACCACCTACAGCGGGAGAGGCTCAGATACGCAGTATTTT	CSATTYSGRGSDTQYF
many	TRBD1	TRBV20-1	TRBJ2-5	TGCAGTGCTACGGGACAGGGTCAAGAGACCCAGTACTTC	CSATGQGQETQYF
many	TRBD1	TRBV28	TRBJ1-5	TGTGCCAGCAGATTGGGTGGGACAGGGGGGGATCAGCCCCAGCATTTT	CASRLGGTGGDQPQHF
many	.	TRBV27	TRBJ2-1	TGTGCCAGCAGCCCGCGGGTGGGATCCTACAATGAGCAGTTCTTC	CASSPRVGSYNEQFF
.	TRBD2	TRBV11-3	TRBJ2-7	TGTGCCAGCACCAAACGGGGGGTAGAAGAGCAGTACTTC	CASTKRGVEEQYF
.	TRBD1	TRBV20-1	TRBJ2-7	TGCAGTGCACGGGACAGGGTGGGCGAGCAGTACTTC	CSARDRVGEQYF
many	.	TRBV5-8	TRBJ2-5	TGTGCCAGCAGCTCCGGGGTCCAAGAGACCCAGTACTTC	CASSSGVQETQYF
once	TRBD1	TRBV28	TRBJ1-1	TGTGCCGCCAGACGAACAGGGGGCTGGAACACTGAAGCTTTCTTT	CAARRTGGWNTEAFF